This TCR beta chain is from a study of response to subunit inactivated influenza vaccine. The junction had 8 bases not matched to a gene; V was cut back by 1 base and J by 2 bases. Germline CDR1 is MDHEN and CDR2 is SYDVKM. This CDR3 is built from 17 residues. TCRdb processed the RT-PCR reads anew with MiXCR; each CDR3 protein has one entry. The sample includes about 500,000 distinct CDR3 sequences, about 17% of them seen just once. Worth noting for this clonotype: Its target is not known.

The study's findings and limits: The authors suggested that every seasonal influenza vaccination recruits few new T cells.

The chain uses TRBV28 and TRBJ2-1, with 7 bases matching TRBD2. The sequence was obtained from a man between 50 and 69 years old who received an inactivated influenza vaccine. The input for sequencing was CD4+ T cells sorted from PBMCs, taken about 24 months after vaccination. CDR3 in DNA: TGTGCCAGCAGTTTATCAGCGGGACGACTGGCCTACAATGAGCAGTTCTTC. Protein sequence: CASSLSAGRLAYNEQFF. The whole variable domain, filled in from reference TRBV28 and TRBJ2-1, reads DVKVTQSSRYLVKRTGEKVFLECVQDMDHENMFWYRQDPGLGLRLIYFSYDVKMKEKGDIPEGYSVSREKKERFSLILESASTNQTSMYLCASSLSAGRLAYNEQFFGPGTRLTVL.